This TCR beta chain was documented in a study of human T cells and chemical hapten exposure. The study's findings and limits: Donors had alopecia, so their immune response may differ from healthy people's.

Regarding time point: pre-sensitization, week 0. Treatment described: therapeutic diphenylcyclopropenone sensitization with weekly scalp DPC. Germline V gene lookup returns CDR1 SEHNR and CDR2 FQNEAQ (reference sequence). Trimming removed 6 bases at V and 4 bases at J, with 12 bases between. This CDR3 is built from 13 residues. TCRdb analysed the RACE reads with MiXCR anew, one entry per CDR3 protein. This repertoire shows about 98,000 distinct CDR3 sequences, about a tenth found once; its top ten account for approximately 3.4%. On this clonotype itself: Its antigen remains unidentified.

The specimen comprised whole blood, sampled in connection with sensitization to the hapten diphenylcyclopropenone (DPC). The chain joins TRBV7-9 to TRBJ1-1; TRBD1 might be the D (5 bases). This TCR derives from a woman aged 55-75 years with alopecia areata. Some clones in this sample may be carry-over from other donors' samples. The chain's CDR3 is CASRYGGITEAFF. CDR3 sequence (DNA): TGTGCCAGCAGATATGGGGGGATCACTGAAGCTTTCTTT.